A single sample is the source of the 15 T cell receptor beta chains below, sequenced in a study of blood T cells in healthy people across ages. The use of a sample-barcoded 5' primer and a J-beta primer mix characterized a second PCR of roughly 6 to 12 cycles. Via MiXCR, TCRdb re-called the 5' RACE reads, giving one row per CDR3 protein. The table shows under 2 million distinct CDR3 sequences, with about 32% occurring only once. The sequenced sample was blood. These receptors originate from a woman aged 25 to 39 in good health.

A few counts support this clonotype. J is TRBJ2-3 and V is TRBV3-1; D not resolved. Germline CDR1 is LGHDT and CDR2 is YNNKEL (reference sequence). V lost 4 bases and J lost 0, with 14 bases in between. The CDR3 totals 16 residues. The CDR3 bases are TGTGCCAGCAGCCCCTCTTTGGGCCAGAGCACAGATACGCAGTATTTT. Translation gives CASSPSLGQSTDTQYF.

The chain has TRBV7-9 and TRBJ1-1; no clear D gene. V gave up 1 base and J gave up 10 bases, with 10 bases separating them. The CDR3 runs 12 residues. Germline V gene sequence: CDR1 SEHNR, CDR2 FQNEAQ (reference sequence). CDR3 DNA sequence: TGTGCCAGCAGCTTAGTACGTTCAGTAGCTTTCTTT. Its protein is CASSLVRSVAFF.

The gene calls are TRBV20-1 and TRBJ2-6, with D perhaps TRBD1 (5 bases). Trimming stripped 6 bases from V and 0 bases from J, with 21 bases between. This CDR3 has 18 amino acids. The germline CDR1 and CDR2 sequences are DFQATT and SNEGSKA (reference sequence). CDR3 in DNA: TGCAGTGCCCCCGGGCAGGGTTTAGAAAGCTCTGGGGCCAACGTCCTGACTTTC. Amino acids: CSAPGQGLESSGANVLTF.

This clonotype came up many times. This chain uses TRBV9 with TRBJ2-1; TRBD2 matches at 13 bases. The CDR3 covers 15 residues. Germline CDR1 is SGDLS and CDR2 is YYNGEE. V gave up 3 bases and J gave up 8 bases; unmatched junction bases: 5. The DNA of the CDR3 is TGTGCCAGCAGCGGGACTAGCGGGAGAGGCGATGAGCAGTTCTTC. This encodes CASSGTSGRGDEQFF. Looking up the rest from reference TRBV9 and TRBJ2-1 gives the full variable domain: DSGVTQTPKHLITATGQRVTLRCSPRSGDLSVYWYQQSLDQGLQFLIQYYNGEERAKGNILERFSAQQFPDLHSELNLSSLELGDSALYFCASSGTSGRGDEQFFGPGTRLTVL.

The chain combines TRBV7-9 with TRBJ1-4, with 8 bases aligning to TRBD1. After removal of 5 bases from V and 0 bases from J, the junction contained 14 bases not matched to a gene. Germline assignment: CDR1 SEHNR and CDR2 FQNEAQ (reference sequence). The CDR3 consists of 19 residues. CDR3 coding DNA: TGTGCCAGCAGCATGCGGACAGGGAGCACAATTGCAACTAATGAAAAACTGTTTTTT. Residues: CASSMRTGSTIATNEKLFF.

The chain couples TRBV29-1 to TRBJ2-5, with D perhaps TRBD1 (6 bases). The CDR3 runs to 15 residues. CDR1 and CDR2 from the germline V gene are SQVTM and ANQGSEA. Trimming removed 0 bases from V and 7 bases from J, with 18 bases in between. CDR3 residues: CSVEDGRGSLGTQYF. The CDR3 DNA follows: TGCAGCGTTGAAGATGGAAGGGGGAGTTTAGGGACCCAGTACTTC. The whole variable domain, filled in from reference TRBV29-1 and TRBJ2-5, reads SAVISQKPSRDICQRGTSLTIQCQVDSQVTMMFWYRQQPGQSLTLIATANQGSEATYESGFVIDKFPISRPNLTFSTLTVSNMSPEDSSIYLCSVEDGRGSLGTQYFGPGTRLLVL.

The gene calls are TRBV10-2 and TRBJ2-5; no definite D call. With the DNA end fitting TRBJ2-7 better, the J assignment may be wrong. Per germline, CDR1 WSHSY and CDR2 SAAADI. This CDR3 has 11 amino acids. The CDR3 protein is CASSEGSEQYF. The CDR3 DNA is TGCGCCAGCAGTGAGGGAAGCGAGCAGTACTTC.

The CDR3 is CSASQGGSLRDQPQHF. The CDR3 coding sequence is TGCAGTGCTAGCCAGGGGGGGTCGCTTCGGGATCAGCCCCAGCATTTT. The chain links TRBV20-1 to TRBJ1-5; TRBD1 aligns across 7 bases. The CDR3 length is 16 residues. Germline values: CDR1 DFQATT, CDR2 SNEGSKA (reference sequence). V gave up 3 bases and J gave up 5 bases; unmatched junction bases: 13.

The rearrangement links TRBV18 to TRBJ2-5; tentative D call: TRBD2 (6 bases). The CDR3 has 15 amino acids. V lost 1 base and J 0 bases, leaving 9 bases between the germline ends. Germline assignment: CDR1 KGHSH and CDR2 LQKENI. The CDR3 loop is CASSPRRGNQETQYF. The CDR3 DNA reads TGTGCCAGCTCACCACGGCGGGGAAACCAAGAGACCCAGTACTTC.

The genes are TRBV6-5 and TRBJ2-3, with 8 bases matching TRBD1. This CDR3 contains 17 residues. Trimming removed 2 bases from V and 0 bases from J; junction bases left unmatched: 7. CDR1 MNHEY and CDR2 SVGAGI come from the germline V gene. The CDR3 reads CASSYGSGGLSTDTQYF. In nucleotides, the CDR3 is TGTGCCAGCAGTTACGGGTCAGGGGGCCTTAGCACAGATACGCAGTATTTT.

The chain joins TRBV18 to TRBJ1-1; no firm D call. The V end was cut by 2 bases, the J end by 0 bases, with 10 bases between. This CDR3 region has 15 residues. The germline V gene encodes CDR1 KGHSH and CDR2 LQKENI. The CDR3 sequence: CASSPKSNMNTEAFF. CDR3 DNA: TGTGCCAGCTCACCAAAGTCGAATATGAACACTGAAGCTTTCTTT.

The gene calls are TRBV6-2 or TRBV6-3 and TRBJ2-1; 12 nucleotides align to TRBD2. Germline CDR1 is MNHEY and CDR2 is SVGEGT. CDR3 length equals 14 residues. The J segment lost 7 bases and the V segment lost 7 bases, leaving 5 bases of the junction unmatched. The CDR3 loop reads CASNSLAGGNEQFF. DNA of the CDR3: TGTGCCAGCAATAGCCTAGCGGGAGGGAATGAGCAGTTCTTC.

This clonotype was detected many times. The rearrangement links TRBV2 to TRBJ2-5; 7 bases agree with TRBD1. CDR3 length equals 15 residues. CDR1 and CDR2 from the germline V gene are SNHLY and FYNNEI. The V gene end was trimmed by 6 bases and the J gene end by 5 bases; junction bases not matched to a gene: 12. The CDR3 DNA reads TGTGCCAGCAGCCGTCGACAGGGAATAACGGAGACCCAGTACTTC. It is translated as CASSRRQGITETQYF.

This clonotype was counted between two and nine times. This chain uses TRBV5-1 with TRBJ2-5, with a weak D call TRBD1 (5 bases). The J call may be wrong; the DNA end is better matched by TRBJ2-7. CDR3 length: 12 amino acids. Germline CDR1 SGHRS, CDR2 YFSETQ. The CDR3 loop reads CASAGQGGEQYF. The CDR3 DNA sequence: TGCGCCAGCGCAGGGCAGGGCGGCGAGCAGTACTTC.

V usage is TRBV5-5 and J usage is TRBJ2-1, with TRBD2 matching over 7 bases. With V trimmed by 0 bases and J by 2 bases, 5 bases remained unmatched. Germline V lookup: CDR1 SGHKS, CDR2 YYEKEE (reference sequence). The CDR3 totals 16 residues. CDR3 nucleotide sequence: TGTGCCAGCAGCTTGGGGCTAGCGGTGGCCTACAATGAGCAGTTCTTC. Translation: CASSLGLAVAYNEQFF. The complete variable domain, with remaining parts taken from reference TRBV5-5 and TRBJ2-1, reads DAGVTQSPTHLIKTRGQQVTLRCSPISGHKSVSWYQQVLGQGPQFIFQYYEKEERGRGNFPDRFSARQFPNYSSELNVNALLLGDSALYLCASSLGLAVAYNEQFFGPGTRLTVL.